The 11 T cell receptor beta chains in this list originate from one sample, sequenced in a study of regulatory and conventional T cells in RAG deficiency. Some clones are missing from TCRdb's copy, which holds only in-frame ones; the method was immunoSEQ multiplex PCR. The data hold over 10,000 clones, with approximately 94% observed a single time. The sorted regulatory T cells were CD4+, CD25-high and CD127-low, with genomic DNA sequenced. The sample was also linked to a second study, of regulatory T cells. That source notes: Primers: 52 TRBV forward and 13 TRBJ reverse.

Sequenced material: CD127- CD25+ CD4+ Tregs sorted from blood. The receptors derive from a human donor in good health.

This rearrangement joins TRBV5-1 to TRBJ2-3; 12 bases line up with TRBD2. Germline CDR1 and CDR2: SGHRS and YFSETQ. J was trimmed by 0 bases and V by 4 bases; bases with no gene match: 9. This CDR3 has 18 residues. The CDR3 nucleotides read TGCGCCAGCAGCCCACGGACTAGCGGGGATCCTAGCACAGATACGCAGTATTTT. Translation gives CASSPRTSGDPSTDTQYF.

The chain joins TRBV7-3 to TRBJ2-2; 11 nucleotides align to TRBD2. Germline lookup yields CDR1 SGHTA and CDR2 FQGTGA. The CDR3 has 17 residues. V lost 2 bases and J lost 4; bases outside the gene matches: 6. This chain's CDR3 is CASSLFPSGGSTGELFF. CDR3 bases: TGTGCCAGCAGCTTATTTCCTAGCGGGGGGAGCACCGGGGAGCTGTTTTTT. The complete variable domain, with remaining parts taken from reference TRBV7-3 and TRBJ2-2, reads GAGVSQTPSNKVTEKGKYVELRCDPISGHTALYWYRQSLGQGPEFLIYFQGTGAADDSGLPNDRFFAVRPEGSVSTLKIQRTERGDSAVYLCASSLFPSGGSTGELFFGEGSRLTVL.

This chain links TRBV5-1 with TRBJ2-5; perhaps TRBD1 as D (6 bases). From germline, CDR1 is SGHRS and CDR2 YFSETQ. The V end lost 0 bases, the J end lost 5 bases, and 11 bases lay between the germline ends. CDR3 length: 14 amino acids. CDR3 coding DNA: TGCGCCAGCAGCTTGGTTGGCAGGGGTGAGACCCAGTACTTC. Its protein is CASSLVGRGETQYF. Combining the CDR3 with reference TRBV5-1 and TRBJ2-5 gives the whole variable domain KAGVTQTPRYLIKTRGQQVTLSCSPISGHRSVSWYQQTPGQGLQFLFEYFSETQRNKGNFPGRFSGRQFSNSRSEMNVSTLELGDSALYLCASSLVGRGETQYFGPGTRLLVL.

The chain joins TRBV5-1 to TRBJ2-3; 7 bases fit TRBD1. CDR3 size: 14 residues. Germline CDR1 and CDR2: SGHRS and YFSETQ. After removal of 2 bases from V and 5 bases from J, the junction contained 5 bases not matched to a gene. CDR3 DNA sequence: TGCGCCAGCAGCTTCGCAGGGGGATTAGATACGCAGTATTTT. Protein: CASSFAGGLDTQYF.

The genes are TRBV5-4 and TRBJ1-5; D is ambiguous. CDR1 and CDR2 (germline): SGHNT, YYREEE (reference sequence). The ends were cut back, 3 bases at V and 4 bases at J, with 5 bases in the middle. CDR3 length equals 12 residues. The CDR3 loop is CASSYFNQPQHF. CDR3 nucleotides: TGTGCCAGCAGCTACTTTAATCAGCCCCAGCATTTT.

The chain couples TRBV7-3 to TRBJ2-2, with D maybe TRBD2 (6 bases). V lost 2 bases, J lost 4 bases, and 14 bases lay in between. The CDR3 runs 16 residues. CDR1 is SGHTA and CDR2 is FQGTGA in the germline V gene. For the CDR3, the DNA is TGTGCCAGCAGCTTATTCGGGGGAACGGGCACCGGGGAGCTGTTTTTT. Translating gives CASSLFGGTGTGELFF.

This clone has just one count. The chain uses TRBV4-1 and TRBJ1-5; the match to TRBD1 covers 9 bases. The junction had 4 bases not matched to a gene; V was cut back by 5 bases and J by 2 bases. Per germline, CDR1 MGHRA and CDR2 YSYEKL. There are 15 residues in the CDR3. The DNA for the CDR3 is TGCGCCAGCAGCAAGGGACAGGGAGGCAATCAGCCCCAGCATTTT. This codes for CASSKGQGGNQPQHF.

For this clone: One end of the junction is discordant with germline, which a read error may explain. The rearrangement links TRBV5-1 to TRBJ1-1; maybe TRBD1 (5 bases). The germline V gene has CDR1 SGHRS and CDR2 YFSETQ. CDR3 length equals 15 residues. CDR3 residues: CASSLSAGPNTEVFF. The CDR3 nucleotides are TGCGCCAGCAGCTTGTCGGCGGGGCCGAACACTGAAGTTTTCTTT.

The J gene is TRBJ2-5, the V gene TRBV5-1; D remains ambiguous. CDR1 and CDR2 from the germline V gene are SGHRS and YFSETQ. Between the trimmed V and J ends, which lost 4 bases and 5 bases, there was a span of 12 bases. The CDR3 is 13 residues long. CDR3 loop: CASSLIPRETQYF. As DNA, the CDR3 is TGCGCCAGCAGCCTTATCCCCCGGGAGACCCAGTACTTC.

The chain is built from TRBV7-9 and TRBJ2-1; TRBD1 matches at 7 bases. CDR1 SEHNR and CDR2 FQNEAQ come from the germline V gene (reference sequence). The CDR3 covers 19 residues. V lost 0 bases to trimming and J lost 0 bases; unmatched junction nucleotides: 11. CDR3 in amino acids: CASSLAWWATGNSYNEQFF. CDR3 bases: TGTGCCAGCAGCTTAGCTTGGTGGGCGACAGGGAACTCCTACAATGAGCAGTTCTTC.

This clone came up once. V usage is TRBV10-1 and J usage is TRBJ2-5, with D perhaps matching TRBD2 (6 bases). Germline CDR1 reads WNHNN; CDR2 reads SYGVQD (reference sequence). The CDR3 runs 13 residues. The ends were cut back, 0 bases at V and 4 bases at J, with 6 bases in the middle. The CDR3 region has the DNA TGCGCCAGCAGTGAGTCGGGGGGAGAGACCCAGTACTTC. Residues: CASSESGGETQYF.